These 27 T cell receptor beta chains share one sample of origin, sequenced in a study of blood T cell repertoires in COVID-19 (dated by TCRdb to the early 2020s). The library was produced with the immunoSEQ multiplex PCR assay. TCRdb stores this immuneACCESS table with in-frame sequences only. Part of the clones is absent; in the studies checked, under half of the shortfall reflects unresolved V genes, and no reason is known for the rest. The sample contains tens of thousands of clones, just over 85% of them found a single time. Jointly, the top ten make up roughly 8.1% of the sample. The material sequenced was peripheral blood. The receptors here all came from a woman in her sixties or seventies with acute or convalescent COVID-19.

The rearrangement uses TRBV11-2 and TRBJ2-5, with 9 nucleotides matching TRBD2. Unmatched junction bases numbered 7, after V lost 1 base and J lost 4 bases. From germline, CDR1 is SGHAT and CDR2 FQNNGV. The CDR3 has 16 amino acids. The CDR3 DNA sequence: TGTGCCAGCAGCTTAGGGGTAGCGGGGGACCGAGAGACCCAGTACTTC. Protein: CASSLGVAGDRETQYF.

DNA of the CDR3: TGTGCCAGTAGTGGCCCCACAGGGGGCGAGGCCTACGAGCAGTACTTC. Residues: CASSGPTGGEAYEQYF. The genes are TRBV19 and TRBJ2-7, with 9 bases that match TRBD1. The V gene's germline CDR1 is LNHDA and CDR2 SQIVND (reference sequence). There are 16 residues in the CDR3. V lost 5 bases to trimming and J lost 2 bases; unmatched junction nucleotides: 10.

The J gene is TRBJ2-2, the V gene TRBV5-1; possibly TRBD1 for D (6 bases). V was shortened by 4 bases and J by 4 bases, with 17 bases between the two germline ends. This CDR3 is built from 16 residues. CDR1 is SGHRS and CDR2 is YFSETQ in the germline V gene. CDR3 residues: CASSQYRQAGTGELFF. CDR3 DNA sequence: TGCGCCAGCAGCCAATATCGACAGGCGGGCACCGGGGAGCTGTTTTTT.

This chain links TRBV28 with TRBJ2-5; the match to TRBD1 covers 10 bases. The germline V gene has CDR1 MDHEN and CDR2 SYDVKM. The CDR3 spans 16 residues. The ends lost 8 bases at V and 3 bases at J; junction bases unmatched: 12. CDR3 in DNA: TGTGCCAGCTGGAGGAGAGGGACAGGGGAAAAAGAGACCCAGTACTTC. Translated, it gives CASWRRGTGEKETQYF.

This sequence joins TRBV28 and TRBJ1-5; no reliable D call. The germline gives CDR1 MDHEN, CDR2 SYDVKM. The CDR3 length is 12 residues. The germline V and J ends were trimmed by 3 bases and 4 bases, with 4 bases remaining between them. The CDR3 sequence: CASSFQNQPQHF. The CDR3 DNA reads TGTGCCAGCAGTTTTCAGAATCAGCCCCAGCATTTT.

The J gene is TRBJ1-5, the V gene TRBV5-1; perhaps TRBD1 as D (5 bases). The length of the CDR3 is 13 residues. Looked up from germline, CDR1 is SGHRS and CDR2 is YFSETQ. V was shortened by 5 bases and J by 0 bases, with 6 bases between the two germline ends. The CDR3, as DNA: TGCGCCAGCAGAGGGGATAGCAATCAGCCCCAGCATTTT. Encoded protein: CASRGDSNQPQHF.

The chain joins TRBV9 to TRBJ2-1, with D perhaps matching TRBD2 (6 bases). The V and J ends lost 3 bases and 7 bases respectively, with 23 bases between them. Germline values: CDR1 SGDLS, CDR2 YYNGEE. There are 17 residues in the CDR3. CDR3 region: CASSARGAGSNRNEQFF. For the CDR3, the DNA is TGTGCCAGCAGCGCGCGGGGTGCGGGGAGTAATAGGAATGAGCAGTTCTTC.

The chain combines TRBV2 with TRBJ2-3; D gene uncertain. Germline CDR1 is SNHLY and CDR2 is FYNNEI. V lost 4 bases, J lost 1 base, and 12 bases lay in between. This CDR3 spans 15 amino acids. The CDR3 nucleotides are TGTGCCAGCAGTGCCTTGTGGAGCGGCACAGATACGCAGTATTTT. It is translated as CASSALWSGTDTQYF.

The V and J genes are TRBV28 and TRBJ2-7, with TRBD1 matching over 9 bases. The J segment lost 4 bases and the V segment lost 2 bases, leaving 12 bases of the junction unmatched. Looked up from germline, CDR1 is MDHEN and CDR2 is SYDVKM. The CDR3 length is 17 residues. This CDR3 reads CASSLPSYGTGRYEQYF. CDR3 nucleotides: TGTGCCAGCAGTTTACCGTCGTACGGGACAGGGAGATACGAGCAGTACTTC.

This clone has just a few counts. V usage is TRBV10-2 and J usage is TRBJ1-6, with D uncertain. The CDR3 length is 15 residues. Germline V gene data show CDR1 as WSHSY and CDR2 as SAAADI. V lost 6 bases, J lost 2 bases, and 11 bases lay in between. The CDR3 DNA follows: TGCGCCAGCAGAGACATCCAAACCTATAATTCACCCCTCCACTTT. Amino acids: CASRDIQTYNSPLHF.

This chain uses TRBV24-1 with TRBJ1-2; no clear D gene. V was clipped by 3 bases and J by 7 bases, with 17 bases between them. This CDR3 region has 15 residues. Germline loops: CDR1 KGHDR, CDR2 SFDVKD. The CDR3 protein is CATSDPGSVDRGYTF. The DNA of the CDR3 is TGTGCCACCAGTGATCCAGGATCCGTCGATCGTGGCTACACCTTC.

This clone came up a few times. The rearrangement joins TRBV5-1 to TRBJ2-7, with a weak D call TRBD1 (6 bases). The V and J ends lost 0 bases and 3 bases respectively, with 10 bases between them. Germline V gene lookup returns CDR1 SGHRS and CDR2 YFSETQ. CDR3 length: 14 amino acids. CDR3 region: CASSLDGGHYEQYF. Written as DNA, the CDR3 is TGCGCCAGCAGCTTGGATGGGGGCCACTACGAGCAGTACTTC.

This chain uses TRBV24-1 with TRBJ1-2, with a weak D call TRBD1 (5 bases). Per germline, CDR1 KGHDR and CDR2 SFDVKD. Trimming removed 3 bases from V and 2 bases from J, with 15 bases in between. This CDR3 is 16 amino acids long. The DNA for the CDR3 is TGTGCCACCAGTGATCCCACCGTGCAGGGCAACTATGGCTACACCTTC. Amino acids: CATSDPTVQGNYGYTF.

V gene TRBV2 combines with J gene TRBJ2-5; 9 bases map to TRBD2. V was pared by 6 bases and J by 5 bases, with 4 bases of the junction left unmatched. The CDR3 runs to 13 residues. Per the germline V gene, CDR1 is SNHLY and CDR2 is FYNNEI. In DNA, the CDR3 is TGTGCCAGCAGACTAGCGGGTGGGGAGACCCAGTACTTC. Translation: CASRLAGGETQYF.

The chain links TRBV27 to TRBJ2-5; no clear D gene. The CDR3 has 14 amino acids. V was pared by 0 bases and J by 1 base, with 6 bases between. Germline CDR1 and CDR2: MNHEY and SMNVEV (reference sequence). CDR3 sequence: CASSLSGSQETQYF. CDR3 nucleotides: TGTGCCAGCAGTTTATCGGGCTCCCAAGAGACCCAGTACTTC.

This clone is medium-sized (0.01 to 0.1%) by share. The chain links TRBV29-1 to TRBJ1-2; 8 nucleotides line up with TRBD1. CDR3 size: 15 residues. Germline-derived CDR1 and CDR2 are SQVTM and ANQGSEA. V shed 7 bases, J shed 4 bases, and the junction held 14 bases outside the gene matches. The CDR3 region is CSGLGTGLLGYGYTF. The CDR3 DNA follows: TGCAGCGGGCTGGGGACAGGTCTACTAGGCTATGGCTACACCTTC.

The V call is TRBV19, the J call TRBJ1-1; no reliable D call. Germline V gene data show CDR1 as LNHDA and CDR2 as SQIVND (reference sequence). CDR3 length: 12 amino acids. Trimming shortened V by 4 bases and J by 1 base, and 4 bases separated the two germline ends. CDR3 nucleotide sequence: TGTGCCAGTAGTAGACAGAACACTGAAGCTTTCTTT. Its protein product is CASSRQNTEAFF.

The chain joins TRBV2 to TRBJ1-6, with unresolved D. V dropped 6 bases and J dropped 5 bases, with 14 bases sitting between them. The germline CDR1 and CDR2 sequences are SNHLY and FYNNEI. CDR3 length equals 15 residues. In nucleotides, the CDR3 is TGTGCCAGCAGAAGAGGGATCGGGGATAATTCACCCCTCCACTTT. Amino acid sequence: CASRRGIGDNSPLHF.

J is TRBJ1-2 and V is TRBV6-5, with a tentative D call TRBD1 (5 bases). V dropped 4 bases and J dropped 8 bases, with 14 bases sitting between them. Germline CDR1 and CDR2: MNHEY and SVGAGI. This CDR3 has 13 amino acids. The chain's CDR3 is CASSSPGPHGYTF. The CDR3 region has the DNA TGTGCCAGCAGTTCGCCAGGGCCCCACGGCTACACCTTC.

The chain couples TRBV10-3 to TRBJ1-1, with 7 nucleotides matching TRBD1. Germline V lookup: CDR1 ENHRY, CDR2 SYGVKD. V gave up 7 bases and J gave up 4 bases; unmatched junction bases: 9. This CDR3 is built from 14 residues. DNA of the CDR3: TGTGCCATCACCCCACAGGGGATCGGCACTGAAGCTTTCTTT. Its translation is CAITPQGIGTEAFF.

The rearrangement uses TRBV25-1 and TRBJ2-7, with TRBD2 as a possible D gene (5 bases). CDR1 is MGHDK, CDR2 SYGVNS, per germline. Trimming shortened V by 4 bases and J by 2 bases, and 12 bases separated the two germline ends. The CDR3 is 14 residues long. The CDR3: CASSGWESPYEQYF. The CDR3 bases are TGTGCCAGCAGTGGATGGGAGAGTCCCTACGAGCAGTACTTC.

The gene calls are TRBV24-1 and TRBJ2-3, with 7 bases matching TRBD1. J gave up 4 bases and V 5 bases, and 11 bases lay outside the gene matches. CDR1 is KGHDR and CDR2 is SFDVKD in the germline V gene. The CDR3 loop spans 16 amino acids. The CDR3 region is CATSGTPGTVSDTQYF. CDR3 DNA sequence: TGTGCCACCAGTGGCACCCCCGGGACAGTCTCAGATACGCAGTATTTT.

The V call is TRBV5-6, the J call TRBJ1-2, with TRBD1 matching over 10 bases. The CDR3 is 15 residues long. CDR1 is SGHDT, CDR2 YYEEEE, per germline. Trimming removed 4 bases from V and 4 bases from J; junction bases left unmatched: 7. CDR3 in amino acids: CASSHRQGAVYGYTF. The DNA of the CDR3 is TGTGCCAGCAGCCATAGACAGGGGGCGGTCTATGGCTACACCTTC. Using reference TRBV5-6 and TRBJ1-2 for the parts outside the CDR3, the full variable domain is DAGVTQSPTHLIKTRGQQVTLRCSPKSGHDTVSWYQQALGQGPQFIFQYYEEEERQRGNFPDRFSGHQFPNYSSELNVNALLLGDSALYLCASSHRQGAVYGYTFGSGTRLTVV.

CDR3 sequence: CASSPTGTLSYEQYF. The CDR3 DNA reads as TGTGCCAGCAGTCCAACCGGGACACTATCCTACGAGCAGTACTTC. The chain recombines TRBV6-5 with TRBJ2-7, with D possibly being TRBD1 (6 bases). Deletions cut 5 bases from V and 1 base from J, with 15 bases between. Germline CDR1 MNHEY, CDR2 SVGAGI. This CDR3 contains 15 residues.

The chain joins TRBV2 to TRBJ2-1; D may be TRBD1 (6 bases). Germline-derived CDR1 and CDR2 are SNHLY and FYNNEI. With 7 bases removed from V and 0 bases from J, the gap between germline ends came to 19 bases. The CDR3 is 17 residues long. The CDR3 region has the DNA TGTGCCAGCAAAACTCCCCGACAGGCCAGCTCCTACAATGAGCAGTTCTTC. The encoded protein is CASKTPRQASSYNEQFF.

This chain uses TRBV5-1 with TRBJ2-1; TRBD2 matches at 8 bases. V lost 2 bases and J lost 7; bases outside the gene matches: 8. Germline V lookup: CDR1 SGHRS, CDR2 YFSETQ. This CDR3 spans 15 amino acids. CDR3 region: CASSLWGLESNEQFF. CDR3 nucleotides: TGCGCCAGCAGCTTATGGGGACTAGAGTCTAATGAGCAGTTCTTC.

This clone was recorded only once. The chain is built from TRBV6-4 and TRBJ2-1; no reliable D call. The germline V gene encodes CDR1 MRHNA and CDR2 SNTAGT. The CDR3 contains 14 residues. V shed 2 bases and J shed 6 bases, with 11 bases lying between them. CDR3: CASSDMAPANEQFF. The CDR3 bases are TGTGCCAGCAGTGACATGGCCCCTGCCAATGAGCAGTTCTTC.